Shown below are 23 T cell receptor beta chains from a single sample sequenced in a study of T cells in Graves' hyperthyroidism and ophthalmopathy. TCR beta CDR3 regions were amplified from RNA. An initial round of RT-PCR targeting the TCR CDR3 relied on the HTBI primer set. TCRdb recomputed calls from the multiplex PCR reads with MiXCR, one row per CDR3 protein. The sample contains some 600,000 distinct CDR3 sequences, approximately 15% of which appear only once. The source material was blood. The receptors shown here come from a woman aged 25 to 39 with Graves' hyperthyroidism that later progressed to Graves' ophthalmopathy.

This clonotype has ten or more counts. The chain has TRBV29-1 and TRBJ2-1; 7 bases fit TRBD2. Per germline, CDR1 SQVTM and CDR2 ANQGSEA. J gave up 0 bases and V 4 bases, and 6 bases lay outside the gene matches. The CDR3 consists of 15 residues. This chain's CDR3 is CSVGEGSPSYNEQFF. The CDR3, as DNA: TGCAGCGTTGGGGAGGGTAGCCCCTCCTACAATGAGCAGTTCTTC.

This clonotype was seen a handful of times. The rearrangement links TRBV28 to TRBJ2-4; no firm D call. The germline gives CDR1 MDHEN, CDR2 SYDVKM. There are 12 residues in the CDR3. Trimming pared 5 bases from V and 8 bases from J, leaving 10 bases between. CDR3 sequence (DNA): TGTGCCAGCAGTAGGGTTGTAGACATTCAGTACTTC. Protein: CASSRVVDIQYF. The variable domain in full, completed from reference TRBV28 and TRBJ2-4, reads DVKVTQSSRYLVKRTGEKVFLECVQDMDHENMFWYRQDPGLGLRLIYFSYDVKMKEKGDIPEGYSVSREKKERFSLILESASTNQTSMYLCASSRVVDIQYFGAGTRLSVL.

The chain carries TRBV27 and TRBJ2-5, with 12 bases aligning to TRBD2. The CDR3 is 15 residues long. The germline V gene has CDR1 MNHEY and CDR2 SMNVEV (reference sequence). V was pared by 4 bases and J by 5 bases, with 5 bases of the junction left unmatched. The CDR3 loop reads CASSSTSGSGETQYF. DNA for the CDR3: TGTGCCAGCAGTTCGACTAGCGGGAGTGGGGAGACCCAGTACTTC.

At least ten counts were recorded for this clonotype. This chain connects TRBV3-1 to TRBJ1-3, with TRBD1 matching over 7 bases. After removal of 5 bases from V and 0 bases from J, the junction contained 4 bases not matched to a gene. In germline, CDR1 is LGHDT, CDR2 YNNKEL (reference sequence). The CDR3 contains 15 residues. This CDR3 is CASSSDRTSGNTIYF. Here the CDR3 DNA reads TGTGCCAGCAGCTCGGACAGGACCTCTGGAAACACCATATATTTT.

The chain joins TRBV5-4 to TRBJ2-2; the match to TRBD1 covers 7 bases. The germline CDR1 and CDR2 sequences are SGHNT and YYREEE (reference sequence). With 2 bases clipped from V and 6 bases from J, the junction kept 10 bases outside the gene matches. CDR3 length equals 16 residues. The CDR3 is CASSLSRQGVSGELFF. CDR3 nucleotide sequence: TGTGCCAGCAGCTTAAGTAGGCAGGGGGTATCCGGGGAGCTGTTTTTT.

This clonotype was seen at least ten times. V is TRBV7-2 and J is TRBJ2-1, with 8 bases fitting TRBD1. Looked up from germline, CDR1 is SGHTA and CDR2 is FQGNSA. The CDR3 totals 13 residues. The V and J ends lost 5 bases and 6 bases, in that order; junction bases with no gene match: 3. For the CDR3, the DNA is TGTGCCAGCAGCCCCACAGGGGGCAATGAGCAGTTCTTC. The encoded protein is CASSPTGGNEQFF.

This clonotype was seen only a few times. The chain employs TRBV28 and TRBJ1-2; the D is unclear. There are 13 residues in the CDR3. Per germline, CDR1 MDHEN and CDR2 SYDVKM. V lost 5 bases and J 3 bases, leaving 10 bases between the germline ends. CDR3 loop: CASSANGYYGYTF. The CDR3 DNA is TGTGCCAGCAGTGCGAACGGATACTATGGCTACACCTTC.

This clonotype was counted at least ten times. The rearrangement uses TRBV9 and TRBJ2-7; D not certain. CDR1 is SGDLS and CDR2 is YYNGEE in the germline V gene. CDR3 length equals 13 residues. Trimming took off 2 bases at V and 6 bases at J, with 12 bases between the two ends. The CDR3 loop is CASSVRQNSEQYF. For the CDR3, the DNA is TGTGCCAGCAGCGTCAGACAAAATTCCGAGCAGTACTTC. The full variable domain, its missing parts supplied by reference TRBV9 and TRBJ2-7, is DSGVTQTPKHLITATGQRVTLRCSPRSGDLSVYWYQQSLDQGLQFLIQYYNGEERAKGNILERFSAQQFPDLHSELNLSSLELGDSALYFCASSVRQNSEQYFGPGTRLTVT.

A word on this clonotype: Possible read error: a much larger clone is one base away. V gene TRBV20-1 combines with J gene TRBJ2-5, with D possibly TRBD2 on 6 matching bases. Germline CDR1 is DFQATT and CDR2 is SNEGSKA (reference sequence). The CDR3 length is 15 residues. V lost 0 bases to trimming and J lost 1 base, with 12 bases between them. CDR3 DNA sequence: TGCAGTGCTAGAGATACGAGCGGGTGCCAAGAGACCCAGTACTTC. It encodes CSARDTSGCQETQYF.

There are a few counts of this clonotype. V usage is TRBV9 and J usage is TRBJ2-1; TRBD2 might be the D (5 bases). Germline V gene data show CDR1 as SGDLS and CDR2 as YYNGEE. V was clipped by 0 bases and J by 0 bases, with 10 bases between them. This CDR3 is built from 16 residues. The CDR3 region has the DNA TGTGCCAGCAGCGTAGGTAGCGCTGACTCCTACAATGAGCAGTTCTTC. Translating gives CASSVGSADSYNEQFF. The full variable domain, rest sourced from reference TRBV9 and TRBJ2-1, is DSGVTQTPKHLITATGQRVTLRCSPRSGDLSVYWYQQSLDQGLQFLIQYYNGEERAKGNILERFSAQQFPDLHSELNLSSLELGDSALYFCASSVGSADSYNEQFFGPGTRLTVL.

The chain's CDR3 is CASSTGQNYEQYF. CDR3 nucleotides: TGTGCCAGTAGTACAGGACAGAACTACGAGCAGTACTTC. The chain joins TRBV19 to TRBJ2-7; TRBD1 might be the D (6 bases). Germline-derived CDR1 and CDR2 are LNHDA and SQIVND (reference sequence). Trimming removed 4 bases from V and 3 bases from J, with 10 bases in between. The CDR3 has 13 residues. Supplemented by reference TRBV19 and TRBJ2-7, the full variable domain reads DGGITQSPKYLFRKEGQNVTLSCEQNLNHDAMYWYRQDPGQGLRLIYYSQIVNDFQKGDIAEGYSVSREKKESFPLTVTSAQKNPTAFYLCASSTGQNYEQYFGPGTRLTVT.

The chain couples TRBV19 to TRBJ1-3, with no clear D. Germline values: CDR1 LNHDA, CDR2 SQIVND (reference sequence). Deletions cut 3 bases from V and 0 bases from J, with 9 bases between. The CDR3 length is 15 residues. In DNA form, the CDR3 reads TGTGCCAGTAGTATTGGCTGGAGCTCTGGAAACACCATATATTTT. Its protein is CASSIGWSSGNTIYF.

This clonotype was seen ten or more times. The gene calls are TRBV19 and TRBJ2-1; D is unclear. CDR3 length equals 15 residues. Per germline, CDR1 LNHDA and CDR2 SQIVND (reference sequence). V dropped 3 bases and J dropped 6 bases, with 15 bases sitting between them. The chain's CDR3 is CASSIQRSTRNEQFF. CDR3 in DNA: TGTGCCAGTAGTATCCAAAGGTCCACCCGCAATGAGCAGTTCTTC.

On this clonotype: A junction end diverges from the germline sequence, so it may reflect a read error. The chain joins TRBV5-6 to TRBJ1-2, with 7 bases lining up with TRBD1. Germline loops: CDR1 SGHDT, CDR2 YYEEEE. This CDR3 region has 14 residues. The CDR3 bases are TGTGTCAGCAGCTGGTCGACAGGGAACTATGGCTACACCTTC. This gives the protein CVSSWSTGNYGYTF.

This clonotype was seen many times. CDR3 loop: CASSLPAAGGGYNEQFF. The CDR3, as DNA: TGTGCCAGCAGCCTCCCAGCTGCGGGAGGGGGCTACAATGAGCAGTTCTTC. The genes are TRBV7-9 and TRBJ2-1; 9 nucleotides align to TRBD2. The CDR3 loop spans 17 amino acids. Germline V lookup: CDR1 SEHNR, CDR2 FQNEAQ (reference sequence). The ends lost 5 bases at V and 3 bases at J; junction bases unmatched: 11.

This chain joins TRBV19 and TRBJ1-5; tentative D call: TRBD1 (6 bases). Trimming took off 6 bases at V and 1 base at J, with 13 bases between the two ends. The CDR3 length is 15 residues. Per germline, CDR1 LNHDA and CDR2 SQIVND (reference sequence). CDR3 nucleotide sequence: TGTGCCAGTAGGACGAGGGACACGAGCAATCAGCCCCAGCATTTT. It codes for CASRTRDTSNQPQHF.

This sequence joins TRBV19 and TRBJ1-2, with D perhaps TRBD1 (6 bases). The CDR3 covers 16 residues. The germline CDR1 and CDR2 sequences are LNHDA and SQIVND (reference sequence). V shed 1 base and J shed 4 bases, with 16 bases lying between them. CDR3 in amino acids: CASSIVRTAAPYGYTF. DNA of the CDR3: TGTGCCAGTAGTATAGTCCGGACAGCGGCCCCCTATGGCTACACCTTC.

This chain joins TRBV24-1 and TRBJ2-5; maybe TRBD2 (6 bases). CDR1 and CDR2 (germline): KGHDR, SFDVKD. Trimming pared 3 bases from V and 4 bases from J, leaving 11 bases between. This CDR3 spans 14 amino acids. Written as DNA, the CDR3 is TGTGCCACCAGTGATAAGAGAGCGGGAGAGACCCAGTACTTC. Its translation is CATSDKRAGETQYF.

This clonotype was seen a few times. The chain couples TRBV30 to TRBJ2-1; 7 nucleotides match TRBD2. The CDR3 contains 12 residues. The germline V gene has CDR1 GTSNPN and CDR2 SVGIG (reference sequence). Unmatched junction bases numbered 6, after V lost 5 bases and J lost 8 bases. CDR3 loop: CAWYLGGDEQFF. CDR3 coding DNA: TGTGCCTGGTACTTGGGGGGGGATGAGCAGTTCTTC.

This clonotype came up many times. CDR3 DNA: TGTGCCAGCAGCTTTACCGATTCACCCCTCCACTTT. Its protein product is CASSFTDSPLHF. The chain uses TRBV7-2 and TRBJ1-6; no clear D. V was pared by 3 bases and J by 8 bases, with 5 bases between. Germline CDR1 is SGHTA and CDR2 is FQGNSA. This CDR3 region has 12 residues. Variable domain in full (rest from reference TRBV7-2 and TRBJ1-6): GAGVSQSPSNKVTEKGKDVELRCDPISGHTALYWYRQSLGQGLEFLIYFQGNSAPDKSGLPSDRFSAERTGGSVSTLTIQRTQQEDSAVYLCASSFTDSPLHFGNGTRLTVT.

This clonotype was picked up many times. The J gene is TRBJ2-2, the V gene TRBV7-9; possibly TRBD1 for D (6 bases). CDR3 size: 16 residues. The V end was cut by 5 bases, the J end by 1 base, with 14 bases between. CDR1 is SEHNR and CDR2 is FQNEAQ in the germline V gene (reference sequence). The CDR3: CASSPQAGVNTGELFF. CDR3 sequence (DNA): TGTGCCAGCAGCCCCCAGGCAGGGGTGAACACCGGGGAGCTGTTTTTT.

The chain employs TRBV19 and TRBJ1-1; D may be TRBD1 (5 bases). Germline-derived CDR1 and CDR2 are LNHDA and SQIVND (reference sequence). This CDR3 contains 12 residues. The V gene lost 4 bases and the J gene lost 5 bases, with 8 bases spanning the gap. The CDR3 here is CASSTGMTEAFF. DNA for the CDR3: TGTGCCAGTAGTACAGGGATGACTGAAGCTTTCTTT.

This clonotype occurred many times. J is TRBJ2-1 and V is TRBV28; the D call may be TRBD1 or TRBD2 (5 bases each). Trimming left V 2 bases short and J 10 bases short, with 15 bases between. Germline CDR1 MDHEN, CDR2 SYDVKM. The CDR3 covers 14 residues. CDR3 sequence reads: CASSLGGPPIEQFF. The CDR3 DNA follows: TGTGCCAGCAGTTTAGGGGGTCCCCCCATAGAGCAGTTCTTC.